This is a list of T cell receptor beta chains from one sample in a study of T cells after yellow fever vaccination. MiXCR, applied by TCRdb to the 5' RACE reads, yields one record per CDR3 protein. Of some 250,000 distinct CDR3 sequences in the sample, around 3.5% are singletons; the top ten hold about 19%. The sample was PBMCs, taken 15 days after the yellow fever booster vaccination. The receptors here all came from a man aged 18 to 29 who received the YFV17D yellow fever vaccine. Both conserved end residues are part of each CDR3. The order of the fields is clone size, D gene, V gene, J gene, CDR3 DNA, CDR3 protein. The D gene is left open where the match is weak. Rows may omit the clone size; those that give it use once, few, many or a size class.

many	TRBD2	TRBV5-1	TRBJ2-1	TGCGCCAGCAGCTTGCTCAGCGGGGGGGTATACAATGAGCAGTTCTTC	CASSLLSGGVYNEQFF
many	-	TRBV10-3	TRBJ1-3	TGTGCCATCAGTCCGGGACTGATCTCTGGAAACACCATATATTTT	CAISPGLISGNTIYF
many	TRBD1	TRBV20-1	TRBJ2-2	TGCAGTGCTAGGGCCGGGACAGGGGGCTGGAACACCGGGGAGCTGTTTTTT	CSARAGTGGWNTGELFF
many	-	TRBV6-5	TRBJ1-2	TGTGCCAGCAGTTACTCCGGCGCTGTACGTAACTATGGCTACACCTTC	CASSYSGAVRNYGYTF
many	-	TRBV5-1	TRBJ2-1	TGCGCCAGCAGCCCCGTCCCGGGACCATACAATGAGCAGTTCTTC	CASSPVPGPYNEQFF
many	TRBD1	TRBV29-1	TRBJ1-1	TGCAGCGTAGCTTCGCGACCCCGGGACAGGGGTTCGACCACTGAAGCTTTCTTT	CSVASRPRDRGSTTEAFF
many	-	TRBV5-1	TRBJ1-3	TGCGCCAGCAGCCCGTATTCGTCTGGAAACACCATATATTTT	CASSPYSSGNTIYF
many	-	TRBV27	TRBJ2-7	TGTGCCAGCAGTTTCTTACTGGGGTGGCAGTACTTC	CASSFLLGWQYF
many	-	TRBV6-2/TRBV6-3	TRBJ2-7	TGTGCCAGCTCGGACCAGGGCAGGGAAATGTACGAGCAGTACTTC	CASSDQGREMYEQYF
few	-	TRBV7-9	TRBJ1-1	TGTGCCAGCAGCTTTATTTTAGGAGTCGAAGCTTTCTTT	CASSFILGVEAFF
many	TRBD2	TRBV29-1	TRBJ2-5	TGCAGCGCTGGCACTAGCGGGGGCCAAGAGACCCAGTACTTC	CSAGTSGGQETQYF
many	TRBD1	TRBV9	TRBJ2-7	TGTGCCAGCAGCCCACGGGACAGGCTTTTCTACGAGCAGTACTTC	CASSPRDRLFYEQYF
many	-	TRBV7-2	TRBJ2-7	TGTGCCAGCAGCTTGTCTAGCTATCCCTACGAGCAGTACTTC	CASSLSSYPYEQYF
many	TRBD1	TRBV5-5	TRBJ2-4	TGTGCCAGCAGCTGGGACGTGACAGGGGGGTACATTCAGTACTTC	CASSWDVTGGYIQYF
many	-	TRBV6-5	TRBJ2-5	TGTGCCAGTGGTATAGGGTCGAAAGGGGAGACCCAGTACTTC	CASGIGSKGETQYF
many	-	TRBV5-1	TRBJ2-7	TGCGCCAGCGGCCTAGTTGGGCCCTACGAGCAGTACTTC	CASGLVGPYEQYF
many	-	TRBV9	TRBJ2-3	TGTGCCAGCAGCGTAGTGGAAGATACGCAGTATTTT	CASSVVEDTQYF
many	-	TRBV10-3	TRBJ2-1	TGTGCCATCGCGCTAGCGTTAGGCAATGAGCAGTTCTTC	CAIALALGNEQFF
many	TRBD2	TRBV2	TRBJ2-1	TGTGCCAGCACCCCAGCTCCGGGACTAGCGGATGATGAGCAGTTCTTC	CASTPAPGLADDEQFF
-	TRBD1	TRBV7-2	TRBJ1-6	TGTGCCAGCAGCAAGCCCCGGGACAGCCAAAGAGGGCCCCTCCACTTT	CASSKPRDSQRGPLHF
many	-	TRBV7-2	TRBJ1-5	TGTGCCAGCAGCTTATCCGGGGGCAACAATCAGCCCCAGCATTTT	CASSLSGGNNQPQHF
-	-	TRBV7-9	TRBJ2-7	TGTGCCAGCAGCTTAGGTGGGGGGCTCTACAACTACGAGCAGTACTTC	CASSLGGGLYNYEQYF
many	-	TRBV7-2	TRBJ2-5	TGTGCCAGCAGCTTAGGGAGCCAAGAGACCCAGTACTTC	CASSLGSQETQYF
many	-	TRBV7-2	TRBJ1-5	TGTGCCAGCAGCTTGCTGGCGGGGGCACAACAGCCCCAGCATTTT	CASSLLAGAQQPQHF
many	-	TRBV20-1	TRBJ1-2	TGCAGTGCTAGGGGCGTTTTGCCCTGGGACGGGGGCTACACCTTC	CSARGVLPWDGGYTF
many	-	TRBV12-3/TRBV12-4	TRBJ1-2	TGTGCCAGCAGTTTAGCGCGGACACTTAGGACCTTC	CASSLARTLRTF